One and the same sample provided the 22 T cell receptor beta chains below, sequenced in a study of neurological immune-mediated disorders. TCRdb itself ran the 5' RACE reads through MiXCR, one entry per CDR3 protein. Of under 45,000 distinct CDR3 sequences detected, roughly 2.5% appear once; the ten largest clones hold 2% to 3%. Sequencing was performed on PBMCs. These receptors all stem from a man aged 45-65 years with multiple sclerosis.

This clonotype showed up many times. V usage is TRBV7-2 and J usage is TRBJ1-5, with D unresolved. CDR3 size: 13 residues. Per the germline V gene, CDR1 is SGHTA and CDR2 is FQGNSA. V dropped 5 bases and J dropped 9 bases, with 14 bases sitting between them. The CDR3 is CASSPEADRPQHF. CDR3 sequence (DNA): TGTGCCAGCAGCCCCGAGGCGGATCGGCCCCAGCATTTT.

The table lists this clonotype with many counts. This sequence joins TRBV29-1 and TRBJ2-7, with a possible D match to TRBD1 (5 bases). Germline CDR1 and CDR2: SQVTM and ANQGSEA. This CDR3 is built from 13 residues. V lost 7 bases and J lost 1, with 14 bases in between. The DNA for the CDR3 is TGCAGCGCTCTCGACAGATTTTCCTACGAGCAGTACTTC. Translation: CSALDRFSYEQYF.

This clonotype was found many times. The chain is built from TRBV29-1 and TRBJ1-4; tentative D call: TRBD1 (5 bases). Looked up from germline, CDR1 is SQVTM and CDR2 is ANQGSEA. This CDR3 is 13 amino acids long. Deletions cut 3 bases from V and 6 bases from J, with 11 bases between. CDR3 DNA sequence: TGCAGCGTTGAGGAGGGGAACTATGAAAAACTGTTTTTT. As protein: CSVEEGNYEKLFF.

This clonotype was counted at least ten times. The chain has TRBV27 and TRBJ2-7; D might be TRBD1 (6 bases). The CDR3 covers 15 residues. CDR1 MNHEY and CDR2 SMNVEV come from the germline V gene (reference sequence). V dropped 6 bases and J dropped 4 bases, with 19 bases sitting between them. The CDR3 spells CASRPAGVRNYEQYF. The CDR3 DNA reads TGTGCCAGCAGGCCCGCAGGGGTACGTAATTACGAGCAGTACTTC.

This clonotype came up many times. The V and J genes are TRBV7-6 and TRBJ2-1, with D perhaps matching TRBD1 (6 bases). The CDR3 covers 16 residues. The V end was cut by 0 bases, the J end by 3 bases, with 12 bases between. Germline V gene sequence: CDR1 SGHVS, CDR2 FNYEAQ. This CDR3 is CASSLAMGASYNEQFF. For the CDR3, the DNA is TGTGCCAGCAGCTTAGCGATGGGGGCGAGCTACAATGAGCAGTTCTTC.

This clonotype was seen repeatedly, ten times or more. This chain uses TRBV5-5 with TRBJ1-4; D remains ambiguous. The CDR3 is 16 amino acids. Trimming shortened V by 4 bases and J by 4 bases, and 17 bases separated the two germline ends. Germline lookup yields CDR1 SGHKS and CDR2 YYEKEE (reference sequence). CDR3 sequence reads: CASSPGSRLLNEKLFF. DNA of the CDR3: TGTGCCAGCAGCCCCGGCAGCCGCCTACTTAATGAAAAACTGTTTTTT.

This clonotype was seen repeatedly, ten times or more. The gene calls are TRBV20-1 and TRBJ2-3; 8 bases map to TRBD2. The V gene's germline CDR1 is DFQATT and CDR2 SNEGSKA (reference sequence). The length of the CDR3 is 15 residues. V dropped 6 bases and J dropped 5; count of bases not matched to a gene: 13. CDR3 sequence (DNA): TGCAGTGCCCGCCCAAGCGGGGGCCCTCGAGATACGCAGTATTTT. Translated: CSARPSGGPRDTQYF.

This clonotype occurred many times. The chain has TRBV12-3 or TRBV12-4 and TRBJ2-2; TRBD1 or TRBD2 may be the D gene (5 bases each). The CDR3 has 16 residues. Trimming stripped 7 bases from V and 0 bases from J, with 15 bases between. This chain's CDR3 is CASTGRPDPNTGELFF. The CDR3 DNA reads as TGTGCCAGCACGGGGCGCCCGGACCCGAACACCGGGGAGCTGTTTTTT.

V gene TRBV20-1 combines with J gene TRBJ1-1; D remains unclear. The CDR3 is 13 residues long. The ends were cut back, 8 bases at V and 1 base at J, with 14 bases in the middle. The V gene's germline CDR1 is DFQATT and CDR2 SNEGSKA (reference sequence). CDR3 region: CSYRAGPNTEAFF. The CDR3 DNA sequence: TGCAGTTATAGGGCTGGACCGAACACTGAAGCTTTCTTT.

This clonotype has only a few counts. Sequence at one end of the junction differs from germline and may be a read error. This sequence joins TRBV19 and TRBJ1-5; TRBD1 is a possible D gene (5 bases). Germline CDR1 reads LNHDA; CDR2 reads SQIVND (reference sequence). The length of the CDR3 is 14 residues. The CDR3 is CASSIFGAAQPQNF. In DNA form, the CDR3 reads TGTGCCAGTAGTATTTTCGGGGCGGCTCAGCCCCAGAATTTT.

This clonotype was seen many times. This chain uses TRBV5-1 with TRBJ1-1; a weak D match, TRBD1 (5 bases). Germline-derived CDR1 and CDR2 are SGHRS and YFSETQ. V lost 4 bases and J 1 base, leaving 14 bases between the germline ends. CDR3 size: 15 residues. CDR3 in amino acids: CASSNTGQGNTEAFF. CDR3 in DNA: TGCGCCAGCAGCAACACGGGGCAGGGGAACACTGAAGCTTTCTTT.

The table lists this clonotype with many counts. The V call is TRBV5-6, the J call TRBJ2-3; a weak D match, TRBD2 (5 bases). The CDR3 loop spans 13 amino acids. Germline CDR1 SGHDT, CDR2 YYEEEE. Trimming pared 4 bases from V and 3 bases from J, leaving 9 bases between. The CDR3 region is CASSEDFTDTQYF. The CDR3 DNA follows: TGTGCCAGCAGCGAGGACTTTACAGATACGCAGTATTTT.

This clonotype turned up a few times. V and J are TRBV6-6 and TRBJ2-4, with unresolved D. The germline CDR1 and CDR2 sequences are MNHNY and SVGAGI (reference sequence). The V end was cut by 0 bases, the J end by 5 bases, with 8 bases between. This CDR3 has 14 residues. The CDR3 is CASSYSELENIQYF. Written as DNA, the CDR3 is TGTGCCAGCAGTTACTCCGAACTCGAAAACATTCAGTACTTC.

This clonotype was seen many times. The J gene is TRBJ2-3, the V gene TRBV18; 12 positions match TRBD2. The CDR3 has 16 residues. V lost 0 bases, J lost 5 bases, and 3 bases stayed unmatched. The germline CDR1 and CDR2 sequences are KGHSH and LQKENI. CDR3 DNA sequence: TGTGCCAGCTCACCACCCCTAGCGGGGGGGAAAGATACGCAGTATTTT. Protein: CASSPPLAGGKDTQYF.

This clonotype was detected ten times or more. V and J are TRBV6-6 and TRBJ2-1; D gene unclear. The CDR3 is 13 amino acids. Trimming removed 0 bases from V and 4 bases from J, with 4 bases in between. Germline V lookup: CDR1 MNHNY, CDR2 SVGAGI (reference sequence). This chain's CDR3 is CASSYSAYNEQFF. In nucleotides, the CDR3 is TGTGCCAGCAGTTACTCGGCGTACAATGAGCAGTTCTTC.

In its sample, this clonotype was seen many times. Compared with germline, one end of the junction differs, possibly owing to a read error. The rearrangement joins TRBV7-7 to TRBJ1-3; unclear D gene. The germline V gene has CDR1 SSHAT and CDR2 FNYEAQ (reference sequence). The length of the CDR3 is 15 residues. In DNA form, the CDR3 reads TGTGCCAGCAGCTTAGGGATTGAGGGCGGAAAAACCATATATTTT. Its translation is CASSLGIEGGKTIYF.

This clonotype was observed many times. CDR3 region: CAISGTRQETQYF. CDR3 nucleotides: TGTGCCATCAGTGGAACCCGGCAAGAGACCCAGTACTTC. V and J are TRBV10-3 and TRBJ2-5; D unresolved. CDR1 and CDR2 from the germline V gene are ENHRY and SYGVKD. CDR3 length: 13 residues. Trimming took off 4 bases at V and 2 bases at J, with 8 bases between the two ends.

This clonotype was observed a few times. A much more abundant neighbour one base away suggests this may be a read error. Here the CDR3 reads CASSLVGRSTDTQYF. The CDR3 nucleotides are TGCGCCAGCAGCTTGGTGGGCAGGAGCACAGATACGCAGTATTTT. The V and J genes are TRBV5-1 and TRBJ2-3; no reliable D call. The CDR3 sequence is 15 residues long. Trimming pared 0 bases from V and 0 bases from J, leaving 8 bases between. CDR1 and CDR2 (germline): SGHRS, YFSETQ.

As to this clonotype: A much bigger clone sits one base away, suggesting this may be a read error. DNA of the CDR3: TGTGCCAGCAGCTCACGGGGGGCAGTCGAGAAGTACTTC. Amino acids: CASSSRGAVEKYF. V gene TRBV5-4 combines with J gene TRBJ2-7; tentative D call: TRBD2 (7 bases). Germline CDR1 SGHNT, CDR2 YYREEE (reference sequence). CDR3 length: 13 amino acids.

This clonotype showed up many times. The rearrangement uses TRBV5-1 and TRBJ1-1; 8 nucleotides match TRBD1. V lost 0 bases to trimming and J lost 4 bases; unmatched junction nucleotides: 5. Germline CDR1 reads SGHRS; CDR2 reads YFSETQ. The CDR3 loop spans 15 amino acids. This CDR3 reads CASSLVSRGPTEAFF. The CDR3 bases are TGCGCCAGCAGCTTGGTGTCCAGGGGGCCCACTGAAGCTTTCTTT.

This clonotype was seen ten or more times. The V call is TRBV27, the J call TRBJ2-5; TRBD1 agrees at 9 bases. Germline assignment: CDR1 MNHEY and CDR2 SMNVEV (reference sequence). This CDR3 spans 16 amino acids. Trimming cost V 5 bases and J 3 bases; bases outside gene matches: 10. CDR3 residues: CASSKGQGQGEETQYF. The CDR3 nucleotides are TGTGCCAGCAGTAAGGGACAGGGACAGGGAGAAGAGACCCAGTACTTC.

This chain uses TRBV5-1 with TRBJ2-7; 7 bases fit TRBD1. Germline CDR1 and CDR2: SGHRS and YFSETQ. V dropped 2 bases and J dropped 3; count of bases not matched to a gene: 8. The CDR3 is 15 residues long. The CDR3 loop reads CASSFGPGQDYEQYF. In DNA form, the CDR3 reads TGCGCCAGCAGCTTTGGACCCGGACAGGACTACGAGCAGTACTTC.